This T cell receptor beta chain was documented in a study of shared clonotypes between healthy human individuals. As for the study in general: Every donor yielded three CD4 naive, three CD4 memory, two CD8 naive and one CD8 memory plate.

Researchers partitioned CD4+ cells into CD45RA+ naive and CD45RA-negative memory subsets. Clones were read by immunoSEQ multiplex PCR, and TCRdb kept only the in-frame ones, dropping some. The sample records just over 2,000,000 clones, 90% to 95% being singletons. Germline CDR1 and CDR2: KGHSH and LQKENI. Trimming removed 3 bases at V and 3 bases at J, with 9 bases between. The CDR3 has 13 amino acids. This receptor was taken from a man aged 18-30 years in good health. The material sequenced was naive CD4+ T cells sorted from blood. Subset in this sample: CD45RA+ positively selected. V is TRBV18 and J is TRBJ2-7, with TRBD1 as a possible D gene (5 bases). This CDR3 reads CASSPIQGYEQYF. In DNA, the CDR3 is TGTGCCAGCTCACCGATCCAGGGCTACGAGCAGTACTTC.